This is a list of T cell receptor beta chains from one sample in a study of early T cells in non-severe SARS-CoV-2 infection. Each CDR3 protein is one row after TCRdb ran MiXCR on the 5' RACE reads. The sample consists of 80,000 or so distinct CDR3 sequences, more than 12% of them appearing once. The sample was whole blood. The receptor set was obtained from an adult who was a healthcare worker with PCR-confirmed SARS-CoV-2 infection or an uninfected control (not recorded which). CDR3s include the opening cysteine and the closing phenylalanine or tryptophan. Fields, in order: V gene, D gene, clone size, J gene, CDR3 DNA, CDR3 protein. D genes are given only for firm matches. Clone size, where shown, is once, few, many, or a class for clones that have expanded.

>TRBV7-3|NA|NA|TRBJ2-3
TGTGCCAGCAGGCCGACACCCTCAAAACGGATAGATACGCAGTATTTT
CASRPTPSKRIDTQYF
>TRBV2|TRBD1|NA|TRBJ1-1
TGTGCCAGTGGACAGGGGGTTTACACTGAAGCTTTCTTT
CASGQGVYTEAFF
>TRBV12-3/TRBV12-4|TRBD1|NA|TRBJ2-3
TGTGCCAGCAGTCCCCGGGACAGAGGCACAGATACGCAGTATTTT
CASSPRDRGTDTQYF
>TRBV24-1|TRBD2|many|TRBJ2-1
TGTGCCACCAGTGATTTGCGACTAGCGGGACCCCCCTCCTACAATGAGCAGTTCTTC
CATSDLRLAGPPSYNEQFF
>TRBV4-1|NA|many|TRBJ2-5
TGCGCCAGCAGCCAAGATGGGGGGCGAGAGACCCAGTACTTC
CASSQDGGRETQYF
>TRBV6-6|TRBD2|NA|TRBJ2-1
TGTGCCAGCAGTTACTTAGCGGGAGAAGTTGATGAGCAGTTCTTC
CASSYLAGEVDEQFF
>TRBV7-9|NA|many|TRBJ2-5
TGTGCCAGCAGCTTCCGGGGACGCCAAGAGACCCAGTACTTC
CASSFRGRQETQYF
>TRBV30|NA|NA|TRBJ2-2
TGTGCCTGGAGTGGGTTGGGGGCCGGGGAGCTGTTTTTT
CAWSGLGAGELFF
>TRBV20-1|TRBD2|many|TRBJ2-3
TGCAGTGCAGGGGTGGCGGGGGAGACACTAGCAGCTGGCACAGATACGCAGTATTTT
CSAGVAGETLAAGTDTQYF
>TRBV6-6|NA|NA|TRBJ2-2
TGTGCCAGCAGTTACTCCTACAGATCGGCGCGGGGGGAGCTGTTTTTT
CASSYSYRSARGELFF
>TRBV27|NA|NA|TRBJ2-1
TGTGCCAGCAGTTTACTGGGGGCCGGCTACAATGAGCAGTTCTTC
CASSLLGAGYNEQFF
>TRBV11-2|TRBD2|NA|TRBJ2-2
TGTGCCAGCAGCTTGACTAGCGGAGGAATCGGGGAGCTGTTTTTT
CASSLTSGGIGELFF